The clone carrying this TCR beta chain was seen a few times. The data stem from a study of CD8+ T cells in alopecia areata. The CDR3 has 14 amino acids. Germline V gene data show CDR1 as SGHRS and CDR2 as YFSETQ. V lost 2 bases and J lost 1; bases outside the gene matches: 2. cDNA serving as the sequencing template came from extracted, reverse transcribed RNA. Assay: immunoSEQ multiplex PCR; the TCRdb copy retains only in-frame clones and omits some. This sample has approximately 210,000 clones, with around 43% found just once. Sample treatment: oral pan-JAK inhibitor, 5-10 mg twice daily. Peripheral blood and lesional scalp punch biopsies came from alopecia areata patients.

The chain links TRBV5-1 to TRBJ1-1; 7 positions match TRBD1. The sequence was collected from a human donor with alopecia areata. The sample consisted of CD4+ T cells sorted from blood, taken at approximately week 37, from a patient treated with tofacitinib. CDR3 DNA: TGCGCCAGCAGCTTTTCAGGGGGGAACACTGAAGCTTTCTTT. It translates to CASSFSGGNTEAFF.